A single sample is the source of the 32 T cell receptor beta chains below, sequenced in a study of blood T cells in healthy people across ages. Together with a sample-barcoded 5' primer, a J-beta primer mix was included in a second PCR lasting about 7 to 12 cycles. TCRdb re-called the 5' RACE reads with MiXCR, one entry per CDR3 protein. This table holds 1.2 million to 1.5 million distinct CDR3 sequences, 45% to 70% found once. The specimen sequenced was blood. The source of these receptors is a man between 18 and 29 years old in good health.

This clonotype was recorded a few times. The chain is built from TRBV4-2 and TRBJ2-5; D possibly corresponds to TRBD1 (6 bases). This CDR3 region has 15 residues. The ends were cut back, 2 bases at V and 1 base at J, with 11 bases in the middle. Germline V gene lookup returns CDR1 LGHNA and CDR2 YNFKEQ. The CDR3 reads CASSQSQGIQETQYF. The CDR3 region has the DNA TGTGCCAGCAGCCAATCACAGGGTATCCAAGAGACCCAGTACTTC.

In its sample, this clonotype was seen a few times. The rearrangement uses TRBV7-9 and TRBJ2-7, with unresolved D. The length of the CDR3 is 14 residues. Germline V lookup: CDR1 SEHNR, CDR2 FQNEAQ (reference sequence). Between the trimmed V and J ends, which lost 1 base and 2 bases, there was a span of 9 bases. CDR3 region: CASSLVESPYEQYF. The DNA for the CDR3 is TGTGCCAGCAGCTTAGTTGAATCTCCCTACGAGCAGTACTTC.

On this clonotype: The CDR3 carries no conserved terminal phenylalanine or tryptophan, so it likely arises from a read error. The chain employs TRBV10-1 and TRBJ2-5; 13 bases fit TRBD2. Trimming at V came to 2 bases and at J to 5 bases, leaving 14 bases not matched to a gene. The CDR3 sequence is 19 residues long. Germline loops: CDR1 WNHNN, CDR2 SYGVQD (reference sequence). The chain's CDR3 is CASSELSLTSGGPRETQYL. Written as DNA, the CDR3 is TGCGCCAGCAGTGAGCTGAGTTTGACTAGCGGGGGGCCCCGGGAGACCCAGTACCTC.

The chain combines TRBV12-3 or TRBV12-4 with TRBJ1-1; 8 bases align to TRBD1. The ends lost 6 bases at V and 1 base at J; junction bases unmatched: 4. CDR3 length: 14 amino acids. The CDR3 loop reads CASSPGGTNTEAFF. Written as DNA, the CDR3 is TGTGCCAGCAGCCCAGGGGGCACGAACACTGAAGCTTTCTTT.

A single count supports this clonotype. The chain combines TRBV20-1 with TRBJ2-5; tentatively, D is TRBD2 (5 bases). The DNA matches TRBJ2-7 better at its end, which makes the J call doubtful. The germline gives CDR1 DFQATT, CDR2 SNEGSKA (reference sequence). The CDR3 runs to 12 residues. DNA of the CDR3: TGCAGTGCTAGAGTCGGGGTTTACGAGCAGTACTTC. Its translation: CSARVGVYEQYF.

V and J are TRBV6-6 and TRBJ1-4; D call uncertain. Germline CDR1 and CDR2: MNHNY and SVGAGI (reference sequence). The CDR3 has 17 amino acids. The V and J ends lost 6 bases and 0 bases respectively, with 17 bases between them. The CDR3 protein is CASSSFSNSATNEKLFF. The CDR3 DNA reads TGTGCCAGCAGCTCCTTTTCAAACAGTGCAACTAATGAAAAACTGTTTTTT.

The chain couples TRBV2 to TRBJ2-3; D uncertain. CDR3 length: 12 residues. CDR1 and CDR2 from the germline V gene are SNHLY and FYNNEI. Trimming stripped 3 bases from V and 4 bases from J, with 5 bases between. CDR3 protein: CASSDTSDTQYF. CDR3 DNA sequence: TGTGCCAGCAGTGATACGTCAGATACGCAGTATTTT.

The chain links TRBV12-3 or TRBV12-4 to TRBJ1-2; D uncertain. Trimming left V 5 bases short and J 4 bases short, with 14 bases between. The CDR3 has 14 amino acids. The CDR3 sequence: CASSPTSGVYGYTF. CDR3 nucleotides: TGTGCCAGCAGTCCCACGAGCGGGGTCTATGGCTACACCTTC.

A remark on this clonotype: At one end, the junction sequence differs from germline, possibly due to a read error. V usage is TRBV2 and J usage is TRBJ2-4; D unclear. Germline V lookup: CDR1 SNHLY, CDR2 FYNNEI. The CDR3 runs 15 residues. The CDR3 nucleotides are TGTGCCAGCAATCCCCTTCGGGTCTCCAAAAACAGTCAGTACTTC. It is translated as CASNPLRVSKNSQYF.

The V call is TRBV14, the J call TRBJ2-2; TRBD1 or TRBD2 may be the D gene (5 bases each). V was clipped by 0 bases and J by 7 bases, with 15 bases between them. The CDR3 is made up of 16 amino acids. Germline lookup yields CDR1 SGHDN and CDR2 FVKESK. The CDR3 coding sequence is TGTGCCAGCAGCCAAGAGGGGAGACAGAGGGGCGGGGAGCTGTTTTTT. Encoded protein: CASSQEGRQRGGELFF.

V is TRBV12-3 or TRBV12-4 and J is TRBJ1-2; D not resolved. The CDR3 is 13 amino acids. Between the trimmed V and J ends, which lost 4 bases and 8 bases, there was a span of 14 bases. CDR3 nucleotide sequence: TGTGCCAGCAGTTATCCCCTGTCGCGGGGCTACACCTTC. Its protein product is CASSYPLSRGYTF.

The chain employs TRBV6-2 or TRBV6-3 and TRBJ2-1; D possibly uses TRBD1 or TRBD2 (5 bases each). The CDR3 runs to 16 residues. V was trimmed by 6 bases and J by 6 bases, leaving 21 bases between them. The germline CDR1 and CDR2 sequences are MNHEY and SVGEGT. This CDR3 is CASRPRAGDGLNEQFF. The CDR3 coding sequence is TGTGCCAGCAGGCCTAGGGCCGGGGACGGTCTCAATGAGCAGTTCTTC.

A note on this clonotype: One junction end does not reproduce the germline sequence, and a read error may be involved. The J gene is TRBJ2-3, the V gene TRBV12-3 or TRBV12-4, with 7 positions matching TRBD2. CDR3 size: 14 residues. Here the CDR3 DNA reads TGTGCCAGCAGTCGCAGACTAGCCACAGATGCGCAGTATTTT. Protein: CASSRRLATDAQYF.

The chain couples TRBV7-8 to TRBJ1-1, with 8 bases that match TRBD1. With V trimmed by 0 bases and J by 6 bases, 3 bases remained unmatched. The CDR3 has 14 residues. Germline V gene lookup returns CDR1 SGHVS and CDR2 FQNEAQ. CDR3 residues: CASSLAQGAAEAFF. The CDR3 DNA reads TGTGCCAGCAGCTTAGCCCAGGGGGCGGCTGAAGCTTTCTTT.

The chain couples TRBV28 to TRBJ2-7; 11 bases fit TRBD1. J gave up 1 base and V 8 bases, and 10 bases lay outside the gene matches. This CDR3 comprises 16 residues. Germline V gene lookup returns CDR1 MDHEN and CDR2 SYDVKM. The CDR3 is CASGQGARIRSYEQYF. The CDR3 region has the DNA TGTGCCAGCGGACAGGGGGCGCGTATACGTTCCTACGAGCAGTACTTC.

The rearrangement links TRBV11-2 to TRBJ2-1; TRBD2 agrees at 7 bases. The V and J ends lost 5 bases and 10 bases, in that order; junction bases with no gene match: 17. The CDR3 totals 16 residues. Germline CDR1 is SGHAT and CDR2 is FQNNGV. CDR3: CASSPRMREPGGEQFF. For the CDR3, the DNA is TGTGCCAGCAGCCCCCGGATGCGGGAGCCCGGCGGCGAGCAGTTCTTC.

The J gene is TRBJ2-7, the V gene TRBV27; maybe TRBD2 (7 bases). This CDR3 has 15 amino acids. Germline-derived CDR1 and CDR2 are MNHEY and SMNVEV (reference sequence). With 5 bases removed from V and 2 bases from J, the gap between germline ends came to 16 bases. Here the CDR3 reads CASSVTGRGTYEQYF. The DNA for the CDR3 is TGTGCCAGCAGTGTTACAGGGAGGGGGACCTACGAGCAGTACTTC.

This clonotype was seen just once. The rearrangement joins TRBV25-1 to TRBJ2-1; D unresolved. Deletions cut 6 bases from V and 13 bases from J, with 13 bases between. The germline V gene encodes CDR1 MGHDK and CDR2 SYGVNS. CDR3 length equals 11 residues. The CDR3 loop is CASSEAVVQFF. For the CDR3, the DNA is TGTGCCAGCAGCGAAGCCGTGGTTCAGTTCTTC.

The chain couples TRBV4-1 to TRBJ2-7, with D hard to call. The CDR3 loop spans 15 amino acids. CDR1 is MGHRA and CDR2 is YSYEKL in the germline V gene. Trimming stripped 0 bases from V and 2 bases from J, with 11 bases between. CDR3 nucleotides: TGCGCCAGCAGCCAAGATGAAGGGATCCCCTACGAGCAGTACTTC. Encoded protein: CASSQDEGIPYEQYF.

The rearrangement joins TRBV7-2 to TRBJ2-4; tentative D call: TRBD2 (6 bases). The germline CDR1 and CDR2 sequences are SGHTA and FQGNSA. The CDR3 extends over 13 amino acids. Trimming removed 4 bases from V and 8 bases from J, with 12 bases in between. The CDR3 loop is CASSSLGGDIQYF. In DNA, the CDR3 is TGTGCCAGCAGCTCGCTGGGCGGGGACATTCAGTACTTC.

In this sample, this clonotype turned up a few times. The gene calls are TRBV29-1 and TRBJ2-7; a weak D match, TRBD1 (7 bases). The CDR3 extends over 13 amino acids. CDR1 is SQVTM, CDR2 ANQGSEA, per germline. Between the trimmed V and J ends, which lost 7 bases and 2 bases, there was a span of 15 bases. The CDR3 DNA reads as TGCAGCGGGGGCGGGACAGAAACCTACGAGCAGTACTTC. It codes for CSGGGTETYEQYF.

V and J are TRBV14 and TRBJ1-4, with a tentative D call TRBD1 (6 bases). Trimming cost V 2 bases and J 2 bases, with 9 bases left between them. Germline V gives CDR1 SGHDN, CDR2 FVKESK. The CDR3 has 15 amino acids. This CDR3 is CASSQHRETNEKLFF. The CDR3, as DNA: TGTGCCAGCAGCCAACACAGGGAGACTAATGAAAAACTGTTTTTT.

CDR3 nucleotide sequence: TGCAGCGTACACCTAGATACATACAATGAGCAGTTCTTC. Translated, it gives CSVHLDTYNEQFF. The chain links TRBV29-1 to TRBJ2-1; D is unclear. The CDR3 has 13 residues. Trimming took off 6 bases at V and 4 bases at J, with 13 bases between the two ends. Germline lookup yields CDR1 SQVTM and CDR2 ANQGSEA.

The rearrangement uses TRBV27 and TRBJ2-7; 9 bases align to TRBD1. The germline gives CDR1 MNHEY, CDR2 SMNVEV (reference sequence). Germline trimming cut 7 bases from V and 0 bases from J; bases unmatched to any gene: 7. The CDR3 has 15 residues. For the CDR3, the DNA is TGTGCCAGCATCGTTTCGGGACAGGGCTCCTACGAGCAGTACTTC. Its protein is CASIVSGQGSYEQYF.

V and J are TRBV2 and TRBJ2-1; a possible D gene is TRBD1 (6 bases). Judging by the DNA end, TRBJ2-7 fits better; the J call may be wrong. The CDR3 length is 15 residues. Germline assignment: CDR1 SNHLY and CDR2 FYNNEI. The CDR3 protein is CASKGDRSYYNEQYF. The CDR3 region has the DNA TGTGCCAGCAAGGGCGACAGGAGTTATTACAATGAGCAGTACTTC.

The rearrangement joins TRBV6-1 to TRBJ1-2; D is ambiguous. The CDR3 consists of 12 residues. V shed 4 bases and J shed 3 bases, with 6 bases lying between them. Germline V lookup: CDR1 MNHNS, CDR2 SASEGT. The CDR3 here is CASSARDYGYTF. The CDR3 DNA follows: TGTGCCAGCAGTGCAAGGGACTATGGCTACACCTTC.

This sequence joins TRBV7-9 and TRBJ2-1, with 9 nucleotides matching TRBD1. After removal of 3 bases from V and 7 bases from J, the junction contained 4 bases not matched to a gene. In germline, CDR1 is SEHNR, CDR2 FQNEAQ (reference sequence). The CDR3 has 14 amino acids. The CDR3, as DNA: TGTGCCAGCAGCTTCCTTGGGACAGGGAATGAGCAGTTCTTC. Amino acids: CASSFLGTGNEQFF. Complete variable domain (other parts from reference TRBV7-9 and TRBJ2-1): DTGVSQNPRHKITKRGQNVTFRCDPISEHNRLYWYRQTLGQGPEFLTYFQNEAQLEKSRLLSDRFSAERPKGSFSTLEIQRTEQGDSAMYLCASSFLGTGNEQFFGPGTRLTVL.

The chain has TRBV11-2 and TRBJ2-6; D may be TRBD2 (6 bases). V lost 1 base and J 2 bases, leaving 21 bases between the germline ends. This CDR3 region has 20 residues. Per germline, CDR1 SGHAT and CDR2 FQNNGV. The CDR3 region has the DNA TGTGCCAGCAGCTTAGTTGGGCGGTCCAGGAGGGTAACTGGGGCCAACGTCCTGACTTTC. This encodes CASSLVGRSRRVTGANVLTF.

This clonotype showed up many times. This chain links TRBV29-1 with TRBJ2-5, with D hard to call. Germline loops: CDR1 SQVTM, CDR2 ANQGSEA. Between the trimmed V and J ends, which lost 0 bases and 0 bases, there was a span of 2 bases. The CDR3 length is 12 residues. CDR3 region: CSVEDNQETQYF. The DNA for the CDR3 is TGCAGCGTTGAAGATAACCAAGAGACCCAGTACTTC.

This clonotype appeared a few times. The genes are TRBV20-1 and TRBJ2-7; D is tentatively TRBD1 or TRBD2 (7 bases each). V was clipped by 6 bases and J by 1 base, with 16 bases between them. The CDR3 consists of 14 residues. Germline-derived CDR1 and CDR2 are DFQATT and SNEGSKA (reference sequence). For the CDR3, the DNA is TGCAGTGCCAGACGACAGGGAGGGTCCTACGAGCAGTACTTC. It yields the protein CSARRQGGSYEQYF.

The chain couples TRBV4-2 to TRBJ1-2, with D unresolved. Trimming removed 0 bases from V and 3 bases from J, with 11 bases in between. Germline assignment: CDR1 LGHNA and CDR2 YNFKEQ. The CDR3 extends over 15 amino acids. The CDR3 nucleotides read TGTGCCAGCAGCCAAGAGGTGGACGGAGACTATGGCTACACCTTC. It encodes CASSQEVDGDYGYTF.

The chain has TRBV20-1 and TRBJ1-1; 9 positions agree with TRBD1. Losses at the gene ends were 2 bases for V and 1 base for J; bases not matched to a gene: 11. Per the germline V gene, CDR1 is DFQATT and CDR2 is SNEGSKA (reference sequence). The CDR3 length is 17 residues. CDR3 protein: CSARPGTGKVWNTEAFF. The CDR3 DNA reads as TGCAGTGCTAGACCTGGGACAGGGAAGGTATGGAACACTGAAGCTTTCTTT.